Included here is one T cell receptor beta chain sequence, with context. The data were obtained in a study of CD8 T cells in Susac syndrome. Sequencing of TCR beta was performed on blood CD8+ and CD4+ T cells. In the multiple sclerosis control group, patients were treatment-naive and had stable or active relapsing-remitting disease. FACS enriched CD8+ TEMRA cells, while bulk CD8+ and CD4+ were negatively isolated. A quantity of about 0.5 to 1 ug RNA underwent reverse transcription using random hexamers. Amplification of TCR beta CDR3 was carried out by immunoSEQ multiplex PCR, which covered 54 Vbeta and 13 Jbeta segments. Via MiXCR, TCRdb re-called the immunoSEQ multiplex PCR reads, giving one row per CDR3 protein. The repertoire consists of over 300,000 distinct CDR3 sequences, with about 91% occurring once and the leading ten covering 0.065%. The CDR3 has 12 amino acids. Trimming removed 5 bases from V and 8 bases from J, with 10 bases in between. Germline CDR1 and CDR2: SEHNR and FQNEAQ (reference sequence).

This chain links TRBV7-9 with TRBJ2-4; D is possibly TRBD1 (6 bases). Specimen: CD4+ T cells from PBMCs. The sequence was obtained from a human donor with multiple sclerosis. This CDR3 is CASSQTGYIQYF. Written as DNA, the CDR3 is TGTGCCAGCAGCCAAACAGGGTACATTCAGTACTTC.